The next 13 T cell receptor beta chains were all read from a single sample in a study of T cell repertoires in ileal Crohn's disease. Generated by immunoSEQ multiplex PCR, the TCRdb table keeps only in-frame clones and is missing some. The table records 5,000 or so clones, 80% of them present only once. The sample consisted of ileal tissue. Receptors originate from an adult with Crohn's disease.

The CDR3 bases are TGTGCCAGCAGCAGCCAACAGGGATCCTATAATTCACCCCTCCACTTT. This gives the protein CASSSQQGSYNSPLHF. The chain has TRBV7-2 and TRBJ1-6; perhaps TRBD1 as D (6 bases). V gave up 5 bases and J gave up 1 base, with 12 bases separating them. The CDR3 length is 16 residues. Germline loops: CDR1 SGHTA, CDR2 FQGNSA.

For this clone: The junction does not match germline at one end; this may be a read error. Other DNA sequences in this sample translate to the same CDR3. The rearrangement links TRBV19 to TRBJ2-5; 8 bases map to TRBD2. Germline loops: CDR1 LNHDA, CDR2 SQIVND (reference sequence). This CDR3 contains 14 residues. The CDR3 DNA reads as TGTGCCAGTACTTCGCGGGGGGCGGAAGAGACTCAGTACTTC. Encoded protein: CASTSRGAEETQYF.

This chain links TRBV27 with TRBJ2-3, with unresolved D. This CDR3 has 13 amino acids. Germline CDR1 MNHEY, CDR2 SMNVEV (reference sequence). Trimming pared 5 bases from V and 6 bases from J, leaving 12 bases between. The CDR3 reads CASSPYSRDTQYF. CDR3 sequence (DNA): TGTGCCAGCAGTCCATACTCCAGGGATACGCAGTATTTT.

The chain links TRBV19 to TRBJ1-2, with TRBD1 matching 8 bases. V dropped 7 bases and J dropped 5; count of bases not matched to a gene: 12. This CDR3 is 15 amino acids long. Germline CDR1 LNHDA, CDR2 SQIVND (reference sequence). In DNA, the CDR3 is TGTGCCAGTACCCCCGGGCGGACAGGGAGATATGGCTACACCTTC. Its translation: CASTPGRTGRYGYTF.

V and J are TRBV7-9 and TRBJ1-4; 8 bases agree with TRBD1. The germline V gene encodes CDR1 SEHNR and CDR2 FQNEAQ (reference sequence). V shed 4 bases, J shed 2 bases, and the junction held 3 bases outside the gene matches. The CDR3 length is 15 residues. CDR3 in amino acids: CASSSHRGTNEKLFF. The DNA for the CDR3 is TGTGCCAGCAGCTCCCACAGGGGGACTAATGAAAAACTGTTTTTT.

The chain has TRBV10-3 and TRBJ2-7; the match to TRBD1 covers 10 bases. CDR3 size: 15 residues. Germline lookup yields CDR1 ENHRY and CDR2 SYGVKD. The junction had 7 bases not matched to a gene; V was cut back by 6 bases and J by 2 bases. The CDR3 DNA reads TGTGCCATCAGACCAACCGGACAGGGGGCCTACGAGCAGTACTTC. This translates into CAIRPTGQGAYEQYF.

The chain combines TRBV19 with TRBJ2-7; no clear D gene. This CDR3 comprises 14 residues. The V and J ends lost 6 bases and 2 bases respectively, with 14 bases between them. The germline V gene has CDR1 LNHDA and CDR2 SQIVND (reference sequence). The CDR3, as DNA: TGTGCCAGTAGCGAACTGAGAATCCCCTACGAGCAGTACTTC. Protein product: CASSELRIPYEQYF. The variable domain in full, completed from reference TRBV19 and TRBJ2-7, reads DGGITQSPKYLFRKEGQNVTLSCEQNLNHDAMYWYRQDPGQGLRLIYYSQIVNDFQKGDIAEGYSVSREKKESFPLTVTSAQKNPTAFYLCASSELRIPYEQYFGPGTRLTVT.

The genes are TRBV6-6 and TRBJ1-2; TRBD1 agrees at 7 bases. The V segment lost 4 bases and the J segment 4 bases; nucleotides outside the gene matches: 6. CDR3 length equals 14 residues. CDR1 MNHNY and CDR2 SVGAGI come from the germline V gene (reference sequence). CDR3 amino acids: CASSSTGQAYGYTF. The CDR3 DNA sequence: TGTGCCAGCAGTTCCACCGGACAGGCCTATGGCTACACCTTC.

The chain recombines TRBV5-4 with TRBJ1-2; 11 nucleotides align to TRBD1. The trim removed 4 bases at V and 0 bases at J, leaving 8 bases unmatched. The CDR3 totals 17 residues. Germline CDR1 is SGHNT and CDR2 is YYREEE (reference sequence). Here the CDR3 reads CASSPGTGGTPNYGYTF. Written as DNA, the CDR3 is TGTGCCAGCAGCCCCGGGACAGGGGGAACTCCTAACTATGGCTACACCTTC.

V usage is TRBV18 and J usage is TRBJ2-5, with a tentative D call TRBD2 (5 bases). The CDR3 loop spans 12 amino acids. V gave up 3 bases and J gave up 6 bases, with 8 bases separating them. CDR1 KGHSH and CDR2 LQKENI come from the germline V gene. CDR3 sequence (DNA): TGTGCCAGCTCACCGGGGAGTCAGACCCAGTACTTC. Its translation: CASSPGSQTQYF.

The CDR3 nucleotides read TGCGCCAGCAGCTTGGGGGCAGCTATTAACACCGGGGAGCTGTTTTTT. Residues: CASSLGAAINTGELFF. V and J are TRBV5-1 and TRBJ2-2; no definite D call. V was cut by 0 bases and J by 2 bases, with 11 bases left in between. The CDR3 is 16 amino acids. The germline V gene encodes CDR1 SGHRS and CDR2 YFSETQ.

The chain combines TRBV11-2 with TRBJ2-7; 8 bases are a match to TRBD2. The CDR3 is made up of 17 amino acids. V dropped 1 base and J dropped 0; count of bases not matched to a gene: 8. Germline CDR1 is SGHAT and CDR2 is FQNNGV. The chain's CDR3 is CASSLGTGGLFSYEQYF. DNA of the CDR3: TGTGCCAGCAGCTTAGGAACGGGGGGGCTTTTCTCCTACGAGCAGTACTTC.

The gene calls are TRBV5-6 and TRBJ1-5; D might be TRBD1 (5 bases). Germline V gene sequence: CDR1 SGHDT, CDR2 YYEEEE. The V end lost 3 bases, the J end lost 9 bases, and 16 bases lay between the germline ends. The CDR3 covers 14 residues. CDR3 nucleotides: TGTGCCAGCAGCTCGGGGGTAGGAAGTGGGCCCCAGCATTTT. Its protein is CASSSGVGSGPQHF.